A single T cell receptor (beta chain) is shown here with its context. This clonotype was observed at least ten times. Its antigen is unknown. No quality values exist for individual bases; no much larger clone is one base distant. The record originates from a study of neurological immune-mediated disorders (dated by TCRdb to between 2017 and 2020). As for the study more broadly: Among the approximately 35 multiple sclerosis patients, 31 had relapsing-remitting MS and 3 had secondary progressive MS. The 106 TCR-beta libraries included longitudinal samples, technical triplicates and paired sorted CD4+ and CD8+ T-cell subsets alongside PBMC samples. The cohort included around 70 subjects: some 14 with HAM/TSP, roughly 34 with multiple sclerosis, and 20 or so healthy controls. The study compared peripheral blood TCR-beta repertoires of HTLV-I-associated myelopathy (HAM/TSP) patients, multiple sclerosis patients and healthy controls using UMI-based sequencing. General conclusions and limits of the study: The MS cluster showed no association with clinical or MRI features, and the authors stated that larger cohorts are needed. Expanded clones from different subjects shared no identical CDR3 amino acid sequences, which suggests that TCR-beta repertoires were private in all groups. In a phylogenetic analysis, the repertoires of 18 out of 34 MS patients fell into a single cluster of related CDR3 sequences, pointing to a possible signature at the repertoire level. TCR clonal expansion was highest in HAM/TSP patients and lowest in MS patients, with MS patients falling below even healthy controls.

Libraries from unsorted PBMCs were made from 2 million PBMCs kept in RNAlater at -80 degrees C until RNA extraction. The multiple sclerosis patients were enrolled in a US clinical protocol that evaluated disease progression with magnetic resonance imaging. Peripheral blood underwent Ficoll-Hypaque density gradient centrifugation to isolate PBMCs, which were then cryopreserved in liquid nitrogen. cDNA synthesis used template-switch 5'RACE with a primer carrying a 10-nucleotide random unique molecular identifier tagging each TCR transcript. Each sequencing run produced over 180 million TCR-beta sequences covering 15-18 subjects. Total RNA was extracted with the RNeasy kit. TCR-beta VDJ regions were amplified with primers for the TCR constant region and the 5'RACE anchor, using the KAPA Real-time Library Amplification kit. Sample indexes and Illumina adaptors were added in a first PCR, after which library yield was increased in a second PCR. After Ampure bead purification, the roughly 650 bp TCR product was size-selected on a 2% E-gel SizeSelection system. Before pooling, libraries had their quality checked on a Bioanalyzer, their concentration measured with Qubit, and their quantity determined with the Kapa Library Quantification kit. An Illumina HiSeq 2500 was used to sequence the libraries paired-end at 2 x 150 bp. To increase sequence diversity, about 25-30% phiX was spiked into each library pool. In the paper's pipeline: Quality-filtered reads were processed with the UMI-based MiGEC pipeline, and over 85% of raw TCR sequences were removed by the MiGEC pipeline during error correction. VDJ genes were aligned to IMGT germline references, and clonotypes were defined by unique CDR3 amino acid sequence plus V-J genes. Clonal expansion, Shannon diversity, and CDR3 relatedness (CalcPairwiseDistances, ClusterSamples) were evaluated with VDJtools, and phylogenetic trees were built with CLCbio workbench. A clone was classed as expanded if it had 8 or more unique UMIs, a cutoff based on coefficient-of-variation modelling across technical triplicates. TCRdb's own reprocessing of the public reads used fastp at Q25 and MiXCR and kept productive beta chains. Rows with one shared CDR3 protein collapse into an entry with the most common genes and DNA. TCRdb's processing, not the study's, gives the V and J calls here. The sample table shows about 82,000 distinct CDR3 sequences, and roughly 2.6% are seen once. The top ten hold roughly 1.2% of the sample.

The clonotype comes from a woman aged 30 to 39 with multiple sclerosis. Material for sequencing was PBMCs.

This receptor carries the CDR3 CATSAEGAGETGELFF. The DNA sequence is given as TGTGCCACCAGTGCCGAAGGGGCGGGAGAGACCGGGGAGCTGTTTTTT. The rearranged segments are TRBV24-1 and TRBJ2-2; 7 of the junction bases match TRBD2. From V the trimming removes 5 bases and from J it removes 5 bases, while the gene matches leave 10 bases of the junction unaccounted for. The CDR3 starts with the cysteine, ends with the phenylalanine, and has 16 residues. Solely the CDR3 DNA is kept, with 48 bases framed from the first base. CDR1 and CDR2, per the germline V gene, are KGHDR and SFDVKD.